A selection of T cell receptor beta chains follows, all from one sample in a study of shared clonotypes between healthy human individuals. TCRdb keeps only in-frame clones here, not all; method: immunoSEQ multiplex PCR. Among hundreds of thousands of clones listed, roughly 96% were seen once. The sequenced sample was naive CD8+ T cells sorted from blood. The receptor set was obtained from a woman aged 25 to 39 in good health. The CDR3 runs from the conserved cysteine through the conserved F or W. The D gene is left open where the match is weak. Part of the rows lack a size; the others show once, few, many or a class for expanded clones.

CDR3aa,CDR3nt,len,j_gene,v_gene,d_gene,abundance
CASSLDVTDDTQYF,TGTGCCAGCAGCTTAGACGTCACCGACGATACGCAGTATTTT,14,TRBJ2-3,TRBV13,.,.
CASSQVGSGSSYEQYF,TGTGCCAGCAGCCAAGTAGGAAGCGGAAGCTCCTACGAGCAGTACTTC,16,TRBJ2-7,TRBV4-2,.,.
CASRGGPPTDTQYF,TGTGCCAGCAGGGGCGGTCCCCCCACAGATACGCAGTATTTT,14,TRBJ2-3,TRBV2,.,.
CSALTGTPYEQYF,TGCAGCGCCCTGACAGGGACCCCCTACGAGCAGTACTTC,13,TRBJ2-7,TRBV29-1,TRBD1,.
CSVGFHSGAEQFF,TGCAGCGTTGGGTTTCACTCGGGGGCTGAGCAGTTCTTC,13,TRBJ2-1,TRBV29-1,.,.
CASSDTSRGPSEQYF,TGTGCCAGCAGCGATACTTCGAGGGGGCCGAGCGAGCAGTACTTC,15,TRBJ2-7,TRBV21-1,.,.
CASSIDWRGTDTQYF,TGTGCCAGTAGTATAGATTGGAGGGGGACAGATACGCAGTATTTT,15,TRBJ2-3,TRBV19,.,.
CASSKRGCGGYVRMIYGYTF,TGTGCCAGCAGCAAAAGGGGATGTGGGGGGTATGTAAGAATGATCTATGGCTACACCTTC,20,TRBJ1-2,TRBV21-1,.,.
CASSGREGEKLFF,TGTGCCAGCAGTGGCAGGGAAGGTGAAAAACTGTTTTTT,13,TRBJ1-4,TRBV9,.,once
CASSLPTSVGAYEQYF,TGTGCCAGCAGTTTGCCCACCTCTGTGGGAGCCTACGAGCAGTACTTC,16,TRBJ2-7,TRBV28,.,.
CASFHGGQGARREQYF,TGTGCCAGCTTTCACGGGGGACAGGGGGCGCGTCGCGAGCAGTACTTC,16,TRBJ2-7,TRBV2,TRBD1,.
CAVEDSAYEQYF,TGTGCCGTTGAAGACAGCGCCTACGAGCAGTACTTC,12,TRBJ2-7,TRBV6-5,.,.
CASRLQNTGELFF,TGTGCCAGCAGACTCCAGAACACCGGGGAGCTGTTTTTT,13,TRBJ2-2,TRBV27,.,once
CASTPGEGTYGYTF,TGTGCCAGCACCCCAGGGGAGGGGACTTATGGCTACACCTTC,14,TRBJ1-2,TRBV13,.,.
CASSGQGELNTEAFF,TGCGCCAGCAGTGGACAGGGGGAATTGAACACTGAAGCTTTCTTT,15,TRBJ1-1,TRBV10-1,TRBD1,.
CASSPVVGTQFF,TGCGCCAGCAGTCCTGTCGTCGGGACGCAGTTCTTC,12,TRBJ2-1,TRBV10-2,.,.
CASSFWREGRNNEQFF,TGTGCCAGCAGTTTTTGGCGGGAGGGTCGGAACAATGAGCAGTTCTTC,16,TRBJ2-1,TRBV28,TRBD2,.
CASSLLAGVYEQYF,TGTGCCAGCAGCTTGCTAGCGGGTGTCTACGAGCAGTACTTC,14,TRBJ2-7,TRBV5-6,TRBD2,.
CASSLGQGVQPQHF,TGTGCCAGCAGTTTGGGACAGGGTGTTCAGCCCCAGCATTTT,14,TRBJ1-5,TRBV28,TRBD1,once
CASSFGFLAGGNEQFF,TGTGCCAGCAGCTTCGGGTTCCTAGCGGGTGGGAATGAGCAGTTCTTC,16,TRBJ2-1,TRBV5-6,TRBD2,.
CASSYSWTTGTGELFF,TGTGCCAGCAGTTACTCGTGGACCACTGGCACCGGGGAGCTGTTTTTT,16,TRBJ2-2,TRBV6-5,.,.
CATSQGEGEQFF,TGTGCCACCAGCCAAGGGGAGGGTGAGCAGTTCTTC,12,TRBJ2-1,TRBV15,TRBD2,.
CASSPERGLYEQYF,TGTGCCAGCAGTCCCGAGAGGGGGCTTTACGAGCAGTACTTC,14,TRBJ2-7,TRBV27,TRBD1,.
CASDIRGVLTF,TGTGCCAGCGACATAAGGGGAGTCCTGACTTTC,11,TRBJ2-6,TRBV5-4,.,.
CASSSRFGGYTF,TGTGCCAGCAGCTCCCGTTTTGGTGGCTACACCTTC,12,TRBJ1-2,TRBV9,.,.
CASSEDRGLPYEQYF,TGTGCCAGCAGCGAAGACAGGGGACTTCCCTACGAGCAGTACTTC,15,TRBJ2-7,TRBV5-4,TRBD1,.
CASSSDKTYEQYF,TGTGCCAGCAGCTCGGACAAAACCTACGAGCAGTACTTC,13,TRBJ2-7,TRBV7-9,.,.
CASSLFGRGQGYTF,TGTGCCAGCAGTTTATTCGGCCGGGGGCAAGGCTACACCTTC,14,TRBJ1-2,TRBV28,.,.
CASSSSAGGGGETQYF,TGTGCCAGCAGTTCATCAGCGGGAGGAGGTGGAGAGACCCAGTACTTC,16,TRBJ2-5,TRBV27,TRBD2,.